One sample yielded the 7 T cell receptor beta chains listed below, sequenced in a study of tumor-infiltrating lymphocytes in oesophageal squamous cell carcinoma. TCRdb ran MiXCR on the PCR reads and lists one entry per CDR3 protein. The sample yields some 14,000 distinct CDR3 sequences, about 50% seen once. The specimen was esophageal tumor tissue. The receptors shown here come from a male donor with esophageal squamous cell carcinoma.

This clonotype was recorded many times. One end of the junction does not line up with germline, which may come from a read error. The chain carries TRBV2 and TRBJ2-5; no clear D gene. Germline V gene data show CDR1 as SNHLY and CDR2 as FYNNEI. The CDR3 is 13 residues long. In DNA form, the CDR3 reads TGTGCCAGCGAAGCAGCTTATAATTCACCCCTCCACTTC. This sequence encodes CASEAAYNSPLHF.

The chain is built from TRBV7-8 and TRBJ2-1, with a possible D match to TRBD2 (5 bases). The J call may be incorrect, as the DNA end agrees better with TRBJ2-7. The CDR3 is 17 amino acids. The V gene's germline CDR1 is SGHVS and CDR2 FQNEAQ. CDR3 coding DNA: TGTGCCAGCAGCTCCGTCCGGGGTGGTTCAAGGTACAATGAGCAGTACTTC. Protein product: CASSSVRGGSRYNEQYF.

This clonotype was counted many times. V usage is TRBV9 and J usage is TRBJ2-3; D gene uncertain. Germline V CDR1 and CDR2: SGDLS, YYNGEE. Trimming stripped 0 bases from V and 1 base from J, with 3 bases between. The CDR3 consists of 13 residues. CDR3 sequence: CASSVGGTDTQYF. The CDR3 bases are TGTGCCAGCAGCGTAGGGGGCACAGATACGCAGTATTTT.

At least ten counts were recorded for this clonotype. J is TRBJ2-1 and V is TRBV7-6, with 7 bases fitting TRBD1. Trimming removed 3 bases from V and 5 bases from J; junction bases left unmatched: 1. The CDR3 sequence is 13 residues long. Germline values: CDR1 SGHVS, CDR2 FNYEAQ. The CDR3 nucleotides read TGTGCCAGCAGCTTCGACAGGGACAATGAGCAGTTCTTC. Amino acids: CASSFDRDNEQFF. Looking up the rest from reference TRBV7-6 and TRBJ2-1 gives the full variable domain: GAGVSQSPRYKVTKRGQDVALRCDPISGHVSLYWYRQALGQGPEFLTYFNYEAQQDKSGLPNDRFSAERPEGSISTLTIQRTEQRDSAMYRCASSFDRDNEQFFGPGTRLTVL.

The chain employs TRBV7-4 and TRBJ2-1, with D tentatively TRBD2 (5 bases). The better agreement between TRBJ2-5 and the DNA end casts doubt on the J call. CDR3 length equals 14 residues. CDR1 SGHVT and CDR2 SQSDAQ come from the germline V gene. For the CDR3, the DNA is TGTGCCAGCAGCTTAGGTGTAGCGTCAGAGACCCAGTACTTC. Translating it yields CASSLGVASETQYF.

The CDR3 region has the DNA TGTGCCAGCAGCTTAGCGCATGGGGGGGGAGACAGAAGCTCCTACAATGAGCAGTTCTTC. Translated: CASSLAHGGGDRSSYNEQFF. This chain links TRBV7-4 with TRBJ2-7; 7 bases map to TRBD2. The J call could be wrong; TRBJ2-1 is a better fit for the DNA end. Germline CDR1 and CDR2: SGHVT and SQSDAQ. This CDR3 is 20 amino acids long.

The rearrangement joins TRBV11-2 to TRBJ2-3, with 8 bases lining up with TRBD2. CDR1 and CDR2 from the germline V gene are SGHAT and FQNNGV. This CDR3 is built from 14 residues. After removal of 3 bases from V and 8 bases from J, the junction contained 7 bases not matched to a gene. CDR3 DNA sequence: TGTGCCAGCAGCTTCGGGAGGGCCGGGGTTACGCAGTATTTT. Translation: CASSFGRAGVTQYF.